This entry concerns a single T cell receptor beta chain. Clones were sequenced by immunoSEQ multiplex PCR, and TCRdb holds only the in-frame ones, with some missing. The sample has about 120,000 clones, roughly nine tenths seen once. CDR1 and CDR2 from the germline V gene are SGHRS and YFSETQ. CDR3 size: 15 residues. V gave up 1 base and J gave up 2 bases; unmatched junction bases: 2. These data belong to a study of control samples from healthy donors and cancer patients. The V and J genes are TRBV5-1 and TRBJ2-7; 11 nucleotides line up with TRBD2. What was sequenced was blood. The clonotype was recovered from a woman younger than 35 in good health. The CDR3 here is CASSLTSGSTYEQYF. Written as DNA, the CDR3 is TGCGCCAGCAGCTTGACTAGCGGGAGCACCTACGAGCAGTACTTC.